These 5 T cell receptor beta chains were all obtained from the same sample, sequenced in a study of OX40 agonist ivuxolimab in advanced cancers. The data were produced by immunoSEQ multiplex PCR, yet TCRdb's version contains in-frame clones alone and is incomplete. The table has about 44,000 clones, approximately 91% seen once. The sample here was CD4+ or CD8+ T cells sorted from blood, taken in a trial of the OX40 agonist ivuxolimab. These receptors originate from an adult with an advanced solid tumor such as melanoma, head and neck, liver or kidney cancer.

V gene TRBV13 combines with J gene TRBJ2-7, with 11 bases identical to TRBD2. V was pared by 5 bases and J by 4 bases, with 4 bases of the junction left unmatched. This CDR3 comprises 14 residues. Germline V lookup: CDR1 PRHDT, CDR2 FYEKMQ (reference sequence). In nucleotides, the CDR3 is TGTGCCAGCAGCCCACTAGCGGGAGTTTACGAGCAGTACTTC. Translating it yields CASSPLAGVYEQYF.

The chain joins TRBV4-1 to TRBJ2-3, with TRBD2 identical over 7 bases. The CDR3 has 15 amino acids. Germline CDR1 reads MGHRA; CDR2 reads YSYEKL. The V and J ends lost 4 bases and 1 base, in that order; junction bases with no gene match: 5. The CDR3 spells CASSPWEGGTDTQYF. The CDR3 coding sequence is TGCGCCAGCAGCCCGTGGGAGGGTGGCACAGATACGCAGTATTTT.

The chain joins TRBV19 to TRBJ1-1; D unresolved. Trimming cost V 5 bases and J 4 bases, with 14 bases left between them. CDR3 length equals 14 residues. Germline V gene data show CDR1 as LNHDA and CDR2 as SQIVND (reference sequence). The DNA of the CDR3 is TGTGCCAGTAGTGCGACAAGCTCAGGCACTGAAGCTTTCTTT. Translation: CASSATSSGTEAFF.

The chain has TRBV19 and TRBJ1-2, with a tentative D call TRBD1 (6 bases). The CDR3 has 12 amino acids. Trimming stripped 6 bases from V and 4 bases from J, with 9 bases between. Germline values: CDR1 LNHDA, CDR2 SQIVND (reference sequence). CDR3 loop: CASRGGVYGYTF. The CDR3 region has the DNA TGTGCCAGTAGAGGGGGGGTCTATGGCTACACCTTC.

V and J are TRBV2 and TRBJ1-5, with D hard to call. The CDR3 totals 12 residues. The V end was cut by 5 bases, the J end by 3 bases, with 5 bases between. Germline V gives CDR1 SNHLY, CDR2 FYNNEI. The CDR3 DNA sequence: TGTGCCAGCAGTTTCGCCAATCAGCCCCAGCATTTT. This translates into CASSFANQPQHF.